The next 9 T cell receptor beta chains were all read from a single sample in a study of blood T cell repertoires in COVID-19. Assay: immunoSEQ multiplex PCR; the TCRdb copy retains only in-frame clones and omits some. Among tens of thousands of clones listed, over 60% were seen once. Material: peripheral blood. The receptors shown here come from an elderly woman with acute or convalescent COVID-19.

This clone was detected a few times. V usage is TRBV30 and J usage is TRBJ1-5; D possibly corresponds to TRBD1 (6 bases). This CDR3 is built from 13 residues. Germline V lookup: CDR1 GTSNPN, CDR2 SVGIG (reference sequence). V dropped 4 bases and J dropped 5 bases, with 12 bases sitting between them. The chain's CDR3 is CAWNRAPDQPQHF. The CDR3 nucleotides are TGTGCCTGGAACAGGGCCCCCGATCAGCCCCAGCATTTT.

The rearrangement uses TRBV7-9 and TRBJ2-5; D not certain. The CDR3 sequence is 16 residues long. V was cut by 1 base and J by 1 base, with 13 bases left in between. The germline V gene has CDR1 SEHNR and CDR2 FQNEAQ (reference sequence). The CDR3 here is CASSLVVRQSQETQYF. In DNA form, the CDR3 reads TGTGCCAGCAGCTTAGTTGTTAGACAAAGCCAAGAGACCCAGTACTTC. Complete variable domain (other parts from reference TRBV7-9 and TRBJ2-5): DTGVSQNPRHKITKRGQNVTFRCDPISEHNRLYWYRQTLGQGPEFLTYFQNEAQLEKSRLLSDRFSAERPKGSFSTLEIQRTEQGDSAMYLCASSLVVRQSQETQYFGPGTRLLVL.

CDR3 coding DNA: TGTGCCAGCAGCTTCACCGGGGAAACTGAAGCTTTCTTT. It encodes CASSFTGETEAFF. V usage is TRBV5-5 and J usage is TRBJ1-1; D is uncertain. The V end lost 2 bases, the J end lost 5 bases, and 10 bases lay between the germline ends. This CDR3 spans 13 amino acids. The V gene's germline CDR1 is SGHKS and CDR2 YYEKEE (reference sequence).

The sample holds a few counts of this clone. The DNA for the CDR3 is TGTGCCTGGAGCCGGGACAGACCTAGAGGCTACACCTTC. It encodes CAWSRDRPRGYTF. This chain connects TRBV30 to TRBJ1-2; 7 positions agree with TRBD1. The V segment lost 3 bases and the J segment 8 bases; nucleotides outside the gene matches: 9. Germline values: CDR1 GTSNPN, CDR2 SVGIG (reference sequence). The CDR3 runs to 13 residues.

This chain joins TRBV30 and TRBJ1-2; unclear D gene. The germline V gene encodes CDR1 GTSNPN and CDR2 SVGIG (reference sequence). V was cut by 0 bases and J by 5 bases, with 7 bases left in between. The CDR3 contains 12 residues. The CDR3 bases are TGTGCCTGGAGTGTTAGAGCGTATGGCTACACCTTC. It is translated as CAWSVRAYGYTF.

The chain uses TRBV15 and TRBJ1-2; tentative D call: TRBD1 (6 bases). Trimming took 0 bases from V and 4 from J, leaving 18 bases between them. This CDR3 has 17 residues. CDR1 is LNHNV and CDR2 is YYDKDF in the germline V gene (reference sequence). The CDR3 loop is CATSRDTGGQRLYGYTF. The CDR3 bases are TGTGCCACCAGCAGAGATACGGGAGGACAGAGGCTCTATGGCTACACCTTC.

V is TRBV7-2 and J is TRBJ2-7, with D maybe TRBD2 (5 bases). V was trimmed by 5 bases and J by 6 bases, leaving 14 bases between them. The CDR3 has 13 residues. The germline gives CDR1 SGHTA, CDR2 FQGNSA. CDR3 sequence: CASSPGEGSEQYF. Here the CDR3 DNA reads TGTGCCAGCAGCCCTGGAGAGGGCTCCGAGCAGTACTTC.

The rearrangement uses TRBV7-2 and TRBJ2-5; tentative D call: TRBD2 (5 bases). Germline V gene data show CDR1 as SGHTA and CDR2 as FQGNSA. The germline V and J ends were trimmed by 1 base and 5 bases, with 17 bases remaining between them. The CDR3 covers 16 residues. This CDR3 reads CASSLVVASSGETQYF. Written as DNA, the CDR3 is TGTGCCAGCAGCTTAGTAGTTGCTAGCTCGGGGGAGACCCAGTACTTC.

This clone was observed once. This sequence joins TRBV6-6 and TRBJ2-5, with D maybe TRBD1 (5 bases). V lost 6 bases, J lost 2 bases, and 10 bases lay in between. Germline loops: CDR1 MNHNY, CDR2 SVGAGI (reference sequence). CDR3 size: 13 residues. The CDR3 DNA reads TGTGCCAGCAGCAAAAGACAGCAAGAGACCCAGTACTTC. Protein: CASSKRQQETQYF.